Listed here is a single T cell receptor (beta chain). Its antigen is not identified. The data were taken from a study of T cell responses to AZD1222 COVID-19 vaccine. General study results and limits: Close to half of spike-specific TCRs reportedly recognize unmutated variant regions. Regions 160-218 and 743-854 held dominance among vaccine-associated CD4 TCRs, which spanned spike. Sampling that yielded the repertoires occurred only after the peak T cell response. Most donors were white British and more were female, and clonal diversity was possibly underestimated.

Profiled with immunoSEQ multiplex PCR; TCRdb holds only in-frame clones, not every one. The sample lists 64,000 or so clones; around 84% were seen once. This CDR3 comprises 15 residues. Germline V lookup: CDR1 MNHEY, CDR2 SVGEGT. Trimming left V 5 bases short and J 10 bases short, with 18 bases between. Sequences were derived from peripheral blood, sampled on day 0 of AZD1222 vaccination. The chain combines TRBV6-2 or TRBV6-3 with TRBJ1-6, with unresolved D. The sequence derives from an adult in good health. As DNA, the CDR3 is TGTGCCAGCAGTGCGACCTTGGGCATAGGATCACCCCTCCACTTT. Translated: CASSATLGIGSPLHF.